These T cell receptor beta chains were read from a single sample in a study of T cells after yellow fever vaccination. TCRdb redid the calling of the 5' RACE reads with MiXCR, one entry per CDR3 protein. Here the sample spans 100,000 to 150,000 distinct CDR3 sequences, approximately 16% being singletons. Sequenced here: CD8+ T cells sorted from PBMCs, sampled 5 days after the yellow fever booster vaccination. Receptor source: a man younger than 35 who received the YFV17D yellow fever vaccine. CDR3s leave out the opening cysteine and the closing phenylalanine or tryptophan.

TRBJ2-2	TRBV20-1	SARDPGSPGELF
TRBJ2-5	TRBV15	ATSRDHQETQY
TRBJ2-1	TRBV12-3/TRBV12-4	ASSSLGEQF
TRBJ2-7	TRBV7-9	ASSLGSGGYYEQY
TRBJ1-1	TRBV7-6	ASREGQRNTEAF
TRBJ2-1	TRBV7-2	ASSLGLAPHNEQF
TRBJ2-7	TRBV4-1	ASSQVLGAAYEQY
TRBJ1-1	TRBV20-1	SATGEDEAF
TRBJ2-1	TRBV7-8	ASSQQGDAEQF
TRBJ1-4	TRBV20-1	SARATTNEKLF
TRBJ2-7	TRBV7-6	ASSPGYEQY
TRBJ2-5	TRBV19	ASSMRFDSPETQY
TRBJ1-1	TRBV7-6	ASSDTDRLNTEAF
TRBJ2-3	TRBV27	ASSLTVVRDTQY
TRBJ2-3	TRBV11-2	ASTLGLAGDGDTQY
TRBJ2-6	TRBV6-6	ASRFGTGGSHSGANVLT
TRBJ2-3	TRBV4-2	ASSQESGSSTDTQY
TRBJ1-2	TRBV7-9	ASSPGQGHYGYT
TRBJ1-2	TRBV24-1	ATGPRRNLWDRGSPYGYT
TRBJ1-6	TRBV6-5	ASSYSMTGGALH
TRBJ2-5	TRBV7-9	ASSPLAGDLAETQY
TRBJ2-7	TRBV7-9	ASSSRQSYEQY
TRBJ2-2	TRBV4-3	ASSQDGELF
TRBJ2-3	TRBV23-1	ASSPSTGYRNTQY
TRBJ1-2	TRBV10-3	AISETGTGSYGYT
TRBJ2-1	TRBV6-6	ASSLEPPGEPGYNEQF
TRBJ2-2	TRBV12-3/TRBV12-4	ASTHLRNINTGELF
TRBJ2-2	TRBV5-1	ASSLTTGTAYTGELF
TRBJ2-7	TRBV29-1	SVERTGGNYEQY
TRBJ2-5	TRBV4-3	ASSQSPGGAETQY
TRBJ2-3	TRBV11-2	ASSPERGITDTQY
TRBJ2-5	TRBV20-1	SAKHPAGRQSETQY
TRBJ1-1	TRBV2	ARGAYTEAF
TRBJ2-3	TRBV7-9	ASSPESGYTQY
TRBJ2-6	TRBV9	ASSVATRAISGANVLT
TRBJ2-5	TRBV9	ASSVEGRAETQY
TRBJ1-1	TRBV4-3	ASSLYVGRVNTEAF
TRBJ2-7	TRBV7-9	ASSFTGGARSYEQY
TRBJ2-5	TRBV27	ASSFQGRETQY
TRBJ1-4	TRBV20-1	SAGEKLF
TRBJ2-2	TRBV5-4	ASSAGVATGELF
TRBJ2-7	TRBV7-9	ASSPPPHRSYEQY
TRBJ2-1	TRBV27	ASSGTSGRNEQF
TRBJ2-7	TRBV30	AWGNGGTGYEQY
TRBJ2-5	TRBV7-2	ASGRGRPAVETQY